These 29 T cell receptor beta chains share one sample of origin, sequenced in a study of blood T cell repertoires in COVID-19. Clones were read by immunoSEQ multiplex PCR, and TCRdb kept only the in-frame ones, dropping some. The sample holds approximately 59,000 clones, 80% to 90% seen once. Material for sequencing was peripheral blood. Receptors originate from a man aged 55-75 years with COVID-19, enrolled during active disease.

This rearrangement joins TRBV25-1 to TRBJ2-6; no definite D call. The germline V gene has CDR1 MGHDK and CDR2 SYGVNS. The CDR3 has 16 residues. With 3 bases removed from V and 0 bases from J, the gap between germline ends came to 9 bases. The CDR3 coding sequence is TGTGCCAGCAGTGACTCAACCAGCTCTGGGGCCAACGTCCTGACTTTC. Translating gives CASSDSTSSGANVLTF.

This clone showed up just once. The chain has TRBV29-1 and TRBJ2-7; 11 nucleotides line up with TRBD1. The CDR3 is 12 amino acids. Germline loops: CDR1 SQVTM, CDR2 ANQGSEA. With 7 bases clipped from V and 5 bases from J, the junction kept 4 bases outside the gene matches. CDR3 amino acids: CSALGQGDEQYF. CDR3 nucleotide sequence: TGCAGCGCCCTGGGACAGGGGGACGAGCAGTACTTC.

This clone was detected only a few times. CDR3 coding DNA: TGTGCCAGCAGTCGACAGGGGACCGGGGAGCTGTTTTTT. Protein sequence: CASSRQGTGELFF. This rearrangement joins TRBV12-3 or TRBV12-4 to TRBJ2-2, with 8 bases that match TRBD1. CDR3 length equals 13 residues. V gave up 5 bases and J gave up 5 bases; unmatched junction bases: 1.

This clone showed up just a few times. The chain employs TRBV5-1 and TRBJ2-2; 10 bases agree with TRBD1. Trimming cost V 2 bases and J 6 bases; bases outside gene matches: 1. From germline, CDR1 is SGHRS and CDR2 YFSETQ. There are 14 residues in the CDR3. Here the CDR3 DNA reads TGCGCCAGCAGCTTAGGACAGGGGGCCGGGGAGCTGTTTTTT. Its translation: CASSLGQGAGELFF.

The gene calls are TRBV3-1 (or the pseudogene TRBV3-2) and TRBJ2-1, with TRBD1 as a possible D gene (6 bases). Germline CDR1 is LGHDT and CDR2 is YNNKEL (reference sequence). The CDR3 is 14 amino acids. Between the trimmed V and J ends, which lost 6 bases and 7 bases, there was a span of 16 bases. The CDR3 nucleotides read TGTGCCAGCAGTTTCGGTGGGGGCGCTAATGAGCAGTTCTTC. Translated: CASSFGGGANEQFF.

The chain is built from TRBV9 and TRBJ2-3; D might be TRBD2 (6 bases). Trimming removed 0 bases from V and 3 bases from J, with 8 bases in between. CDR1 and CDR2 from the germline V gene are SGDLS and YYNGEE. The CDR3 extends over 14 amino acids. The CDR3 DNA is TGTGCCAGCAGCGTAGGCGGGAAGACAGATACGCAGTATTTT. It specifies CASSVGGKTDTQYF. Full variable domain (rest looked up from reference TRBV9 and TRBJ2-3): DSGVTQTPKHLITATGQRVTLRCSPRSGDLSVYWYQQSLDQGLQFLIQYYNGEERAKGNILERFSAQQFPDLHSELNLSSLELGDSALYFCASSVGGKTDTQYFGPGTRLTVL.

This chain links TRBV29-1 with TRBJ1-1; no clear D. V was clipped by 3 bases and J by 0 bases, with 11 bases between them. Germline values: CDR1 SQVTM, CDR2 ANQGSEA. CDR3 length: 14 residues. CDR3 DNA sequence: TGCAGCGTTGAGCGAGGTGGAGTGAACACTGAAGCTTTCTTT. Amino acids: CSVERGGVNTEAFF.

The gene calls are TRBV5-1 and TRBJ2-7, with unresolved D. V was shortened by 0 bases and J by 5 bases, with 6 bases between the two germline ends. This CDR3 is built from 12 residues. Per germline, CDR1 SGHRS and CDR2 YFSETQ. The CDR3 region is CASSLVSDEQYF. For the CDR3, the DNA is TGCGCCAGCAGCTTGGTGTCTGACGAGCAGTACTTC.

The chain has TRBV5-6 and TRBJ2-3, with D possibly being TRBD2 (6 bases). With 4 bases removed from V and 4 bases from J, the gap between germline ends came to 19 bases. The CDR3 length is 16 residues. Germline V gene data show CDR1 as SGHDT and CDR2 as YYEEEE. CDR3: CASSAGWTDLPDTQYF. The CDR3 nucleotides are TGTGCCAGCAGCGCGGGGTGGACTGATTTACCAGATACGCAGTATTTT.

This clone occurred once. This chain joins TRBV5-1 and TRBJ1-2, with TRBD1 matching 9 bases. The ends lost 1 base at V and 3 bases at J; junction bases unmatched: 13. From germline, CDR1 is SGHRS and CDR2 YFSETQ. This CDR3 contains 18 residues. The CDR3 nucleotides are TGCGCCAGCAGCTTGATCCCGGGACAGGGCCCCGGGGACTATGGCTACACCTTC. Translating it yields CASSLIPGQGPGDYGYTF.

The chain is built from TRBV9 and TRBJ2-7; possible D gene TRBD1, 7 bases. Germline CDR1 and CDR2: SGDLS and YYNGEE. CDR3 length: 16 amino acids. V was clipped by 0 bases and J by 5 bases, with 18 bases between them. For the CDR3, the DNA is TGTGCCAGCAGCGTAGGCCACAGGGGAGGACCGGACGAGCAGTACTTC. It specifies CASSVGHRGGPDEQYF.

The rearrangement links TRBV7-8 to TRBJ2-7; D ambiguous. Per the germline V gene, CDR1 is SGHVS and CDR2 is FQNEAQ. This CDR3 is 14 amino acids long. V was trimmed by 5 bases and J by 6 bases, leaving 17 bases between them. CDR3 coding DNA: TGTGCCAGCAGCCGCCCTATGCAGTCGGGCGAGCAGTACTTC. It is translated as CASSRPMQSGEQYF. Filled out from reference TRBV7-8 and TRBJ2-7, the complete variable domain reads GAGVSQSPRYKVAKRGQDVALRCDPISGHVSLFWYQQALGQGPEFLTYFQNEAQLDKSGLPSDRFFAERPEGSVSTLKIQRTQQEDSAVYLCASSRPMQSGEQYFGPGTRLTVT.

Turning to this clone: Its ends do not fully match the called genes, so a read error is possible. The chain recombines TRBV5-1 with TRBJ2-1; 9 bases are a match to TRBD2. CDR1 is SGHRS, CDR2 YFSETQ, per germline. CDR3 size: 13 residues. As DNA, the CDR3 is TGCGCCAGCAGCTTGTTTGGCGGGAGGGATATAGTCTTC. It specifies CASSLFGGRDIVF.

The chain is built from TRBV2 and TRBJ2-7, with 8 nucleotides matching TRBD2. V lost 2 bases and J lost 1; bases outside the gene matches: 4. Germline assignment: CDR1 SNHLY and CDR2 FYNNEI. The CDR3 spans 15 residues. CDR3 in amino acids: CASSESGGRSYEQYF. In DNA, the CDR3 is TGTGCCAGCAGTGAATCGGGGGGGAGATCCTACGAGCAGTACTTC.

The chain employs TRBV18 and TRBJ1-1; a possible D gene is TRBD1 (6 bases). CDR3 length equals 15 residues. V lost 0 bases and J lost 0, with 8 bases in between. Per germline, CDR1 KGHSH and CDR2 LQKENI. The CDR3 loop is CASSPPGGVNTEAFF. The CDR3 DNA follows: TGTGCCAGCTCACCACCAGGGGGGGTGAACACTGAAGCTTTCTTT.

The chain has TRBV5-4 and TRBJ1-2; tentatively, D is TRBD1 (5 bases). CDR1 SGHNT and CDR2 YYREEE come from the germline V gene (reference sequence). The CDR3 is 15 amino acids. V shed 0 bases and J shed 0 bases, with 9 bases lying between them. CDR3 DNA: TGTGCCAGCAGCTTGGGGGGGGGAGCTAACTATGGCTACACCTTC. This sequence encodes CASSLGGGANYGYTF.

The CDR3 is CASSLTGEDAGELFF. DNA for the CDR3: TGTGCCAGCAGCTTAACAGGGGAAGACGCCGGGGAGCTGTTTTTT. The chain has TRBV7-3 and TRBJ2-2, with D perhaps TRBD1 (5 bases). The V gene's germline CDR1 is SGHTA and CDR2 FQGTGA. This CDR3 comprises 15 residues. The ends were cut back, 0 bases at V and 6 bases at J, with 11 bases in the middle.

The J gene is TRBJ1-5, the V gene TRBV7-5; the table's D call of TRBD1 was not tested on the DNA. TRBV7-5 is tagged as a pseudogene. This CDR3 spans 13 amino acids. CDR3 protein: CARSAYRDQPQHF. The CDR3 nucleotides are TGTGCCAGAAGCGCCTACAGGGATCAGCCCCAGCATTTT.

This clone appeared a single time. The chain links TRBV7-3 to TRBJ2-1; TRBD2 matches at 9 bases. Germline assignment: CDR1 SGHTA and CDR2 FQGTGA. Trimming cost V 5 bases and J 16 bases; bases outside gene matches: 12. This CDR3 is 13 amino acids long. The DNA for the CDR3 is TGTGCCAGCAGCGAAAGGGTCGCGGGGGGGCTATTCTTC. This codes for CASSERVAGGLFF.

This sequence joins TRBV18 and TRBJ1-6; D not resolved. The CDR3 spans 16 residues. V was cut by 2 bases and J by 7 bases, with 15 bases left in between. Per germline, CDR1 KGHSH and CDR2 LQKENI. CDR3 nucleotides: TGTGCCAGCTCACCAAGCGAGTCCCCTGGGAATTCACCCCTCCACTTT. Translating it yields CASSPSESPGNSPLHF.

The DNA for the CDR3 is TGTGCCAGCAGCTTCCTGACTGCCAAAGAGACCCAGTACTTC. It encodes CASSFLTAKETQYF. The chain is built from TRBV5-6 and TRBJ2-5; D ambiguous. The germline V gene encodes CDR1 SGHDT and CDR2 YYEEEE. V shed 2 bases and J shed 3 bases, with 11 bases lying between them. This CDR3 has 14 residues.

The V gene is TRBV12-3 or TRBV12-4, the J gene TRBJ1-1; no clear D gene. This CDR3 has 13 amino acids. V was trimmed by 10 bases and J by 1 base, leaving 13 bases between them. In nucleotides, the CDR3 is TGTGCCACCCGAGGGCGGGGGAACACTGAAGCTTTCTTT. Its protein product is CATRGRGNTEAFF.

V usage is TRBV27 and J usage is TRBJ2-2; 10 bases are shared with TRBD1. Germline trimming cut 1 base from V and 4 bases from J; bases unmatched to any gene: 9. The germline V gene has CDR1 MNHEY and CDR2 SMNVEV (reference sequence). This CDR3 comprises 18 residues. This CDR3 is CASSLLGTGAPGTGELFF. The CDR3 nucleotides are TGTGCCAGCAGTTTATTAGGGACAGGGGCGCCTGGCACCGGGGAGCTGTTTTTT.

J is TRBJ2-6 and V is TRBV3-1 (or the pseudogene TRBV3-2), with a weak D call TRBD2 (5 bases). The CDR3 totals 16 residues. The V end was cut by 3 bases, the J end by 1 base, with 10 bases between. Per germline, CDR1 LGHDT and CDR2 YNNKEL (reference sequence). CDR3 sequence: CASSHLPGSGANVLTF. The CDR3, as DNA: TGTGCCAGCAGCCATCTCCCGGGGTCTGGGGCCAACGTCCTGACTTTC.

The chain recombines TRBV6-5 with TRBJ2-7, with D possibly being TRBD1 (5 bases). This CDR3 spans 15 amino acids. CDR1 MNHEY and CDR2 SVGAGI come from the germline V gene. The germline V and J ends were trimmed by 0 bases and 3 bases, with 12 bases remaining between them. The CDR3 sequence is CASSYSDDSHYEQYF. The CDR3 DNA sequence: TGTGCCAGCAGTTACTCGGACGACAGCCACTACGAGCAGTACTTC.

This rearrangement joins TRBV19 to TRBJ1-5; D is possibly TRBD1 (5 bases). CDR1 and CDR2 from the germline V gene are LNHDA and SQIVND (reference sequence). CDR3 length: 13 residues. V lost 9 bases and J 2 bases, leaving 11 bases between the germline ends. The CDR3 here is CASREKRNQPQHF. The CDR3 DNA reads as TGTGCCAGCAGGGAAAAACGCAATCAGCCCCAGCATTTT.

The chain is built from TRBV11-2 and TRBJ1-4, with D possibly TRBD1 on 5 matching bases. Germline V lookup: CDR1 SGHAT, CDR2 FQNNGV. The V and J ends lost 3 bases and 2 bases respectively, with 7 bases between them. CDR3 size: 14 residues. This CDR3 is CASSFRVTNEKLFF. The DNA for the CDR3 is TGTGCCAGCAGCTTCAGGGTGACTAATGAAAAACTGTTTTTT.

Here the CDR3 DNA reads TGTGCCACCGGCGGGGAAAAGAACACTGAAGCTTTCTTT. It yields the protein CATGGEKNTEAFF. V gene TRBV19 combines with J gene TRBJ1-1, with no clear D. The V end was cut by 10 bases, the J end by 1 base, with 13 bases between. Germline V CDR1 and CDR2: LNHDA, SQIVND (reference sequence). CDR3 length equals 13 residues.

The chain employs TRBV11-3 and TRBJ2-7; tentatively, D is TRBD1 (6 bases). The V gene lost 5 bases and the J gene lost 2 bases, with 13 bases spanning the gap. Germline values: CDR1 SGHNT, CDR2 YENEEA. The CDR3 runs to 14 residues. Here the CDR3 DNA reads TGTGCCAGCAGCCAAAACAGGGCGACCTACGAGCAGTACTTC. Its translation is CASSQNRATYEQYF.